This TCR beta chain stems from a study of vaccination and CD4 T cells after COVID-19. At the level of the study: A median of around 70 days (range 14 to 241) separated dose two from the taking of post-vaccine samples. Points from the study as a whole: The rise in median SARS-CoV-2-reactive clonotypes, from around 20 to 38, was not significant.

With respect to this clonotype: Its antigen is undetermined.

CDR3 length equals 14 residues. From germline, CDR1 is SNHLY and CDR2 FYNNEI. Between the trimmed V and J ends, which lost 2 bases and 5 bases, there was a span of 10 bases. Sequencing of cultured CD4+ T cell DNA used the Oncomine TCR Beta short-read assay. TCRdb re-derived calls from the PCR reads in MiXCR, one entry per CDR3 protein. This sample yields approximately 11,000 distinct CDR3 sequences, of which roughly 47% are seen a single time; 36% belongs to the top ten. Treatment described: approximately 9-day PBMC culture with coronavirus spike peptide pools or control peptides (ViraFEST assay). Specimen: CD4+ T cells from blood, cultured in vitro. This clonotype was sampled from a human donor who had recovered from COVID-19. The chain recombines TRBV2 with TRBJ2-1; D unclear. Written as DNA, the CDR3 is TGTGCCAGCAGTGAATGGCCAGCTAACAATGAGCAGTTCTTC. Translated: CASSEWPANNEQFF.